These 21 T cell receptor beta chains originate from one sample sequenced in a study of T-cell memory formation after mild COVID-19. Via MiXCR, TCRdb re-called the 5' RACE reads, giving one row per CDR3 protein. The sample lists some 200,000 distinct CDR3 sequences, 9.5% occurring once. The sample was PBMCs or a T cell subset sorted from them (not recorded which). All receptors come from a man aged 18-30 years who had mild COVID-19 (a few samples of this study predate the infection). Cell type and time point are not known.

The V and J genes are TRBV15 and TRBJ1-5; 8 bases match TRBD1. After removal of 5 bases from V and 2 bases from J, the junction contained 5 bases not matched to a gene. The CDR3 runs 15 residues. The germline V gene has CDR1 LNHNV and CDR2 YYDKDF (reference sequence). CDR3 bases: TGTGCCACCAGCCAAGTGGACAGGGGCAATCAGCCCCAGCATTTT. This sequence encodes CATSQVDRGNQPQHF. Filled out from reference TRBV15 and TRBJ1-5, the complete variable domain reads DAMVIQNPRYQVTQFGKPVTLSCSQTLNHNVMYWYQQKSSQAPKLLFHYYDKDFNNEADTPDNFQSRRPNTSFCFLDIRSPGLGDTAMYLCATSQVDRGNQPQHFGDGTRLSIL.

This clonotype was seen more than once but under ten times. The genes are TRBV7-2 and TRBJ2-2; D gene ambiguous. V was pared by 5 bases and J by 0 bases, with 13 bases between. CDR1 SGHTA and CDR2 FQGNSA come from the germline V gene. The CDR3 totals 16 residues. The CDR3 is CASSPPGRPNTGELFF. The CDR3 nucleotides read TGTGCCAGCAGCCCCCCGGGTAGGCCGAACACCGGGGAGCTGTTTTTT.

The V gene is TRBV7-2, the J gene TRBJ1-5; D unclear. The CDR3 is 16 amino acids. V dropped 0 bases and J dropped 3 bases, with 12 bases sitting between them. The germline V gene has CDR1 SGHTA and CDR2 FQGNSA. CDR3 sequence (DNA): TGTGCCAGCAGCTTAGCGCTTAGGACGGACAATCAGCCCCAGCATTTT. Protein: CASSLALRTDNQPQHF.

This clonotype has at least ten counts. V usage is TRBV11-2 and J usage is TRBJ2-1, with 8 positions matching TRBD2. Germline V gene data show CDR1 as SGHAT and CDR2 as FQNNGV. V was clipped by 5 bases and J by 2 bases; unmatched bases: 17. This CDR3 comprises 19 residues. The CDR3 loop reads CASSPLLLGTSRPYNEQFF. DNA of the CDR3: TGTGCCAGCAGCCCACTATTATTGGGGACTAGTCGGCCCTACAATGAGCAGTTCTTC.

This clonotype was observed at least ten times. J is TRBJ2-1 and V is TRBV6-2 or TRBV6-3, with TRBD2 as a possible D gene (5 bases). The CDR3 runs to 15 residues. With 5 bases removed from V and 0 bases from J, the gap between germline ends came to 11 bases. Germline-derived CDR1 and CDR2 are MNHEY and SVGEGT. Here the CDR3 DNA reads TGTGCCAGCAGTAGGACTTCGAGCTCCTACAATGAGCAGTTCTTC. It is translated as CASSRTSSSYNEQFF.

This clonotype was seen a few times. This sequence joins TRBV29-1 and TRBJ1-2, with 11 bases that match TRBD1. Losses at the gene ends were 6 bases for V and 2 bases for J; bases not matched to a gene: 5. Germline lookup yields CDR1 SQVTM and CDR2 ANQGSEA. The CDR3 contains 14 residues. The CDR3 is CSVHRDRGNYGYTF. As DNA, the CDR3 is TGCAGCGTCCACCGGGACAGGGGGAACTATGGCTACACCTTC.

The DNA for the CDR3 is TGTGCCAGCAGACTCGGCGGGACCTCCGATGAGCAGTTCTTC. Encoded protein: CASRLGGTSDEQFF. V usage is TRBV2 and J usage is TRBJ2-1, with D perhaps matching TRBD2 (6 bases). This CDR3 contains 14 residues. CDR1 and CDR2 (germline): SNHLY, FYNNEI. V lost 6 bases and J lost 8, with 17 bases in between.

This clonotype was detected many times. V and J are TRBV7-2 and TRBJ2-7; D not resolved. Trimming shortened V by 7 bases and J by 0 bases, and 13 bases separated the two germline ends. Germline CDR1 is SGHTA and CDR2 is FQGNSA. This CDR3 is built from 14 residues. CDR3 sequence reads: CASTPPGSSYEQYF. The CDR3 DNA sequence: TGTGCCAGCACCCCCCCAGGCAGCTCCTACGAGCAGTACTTC.

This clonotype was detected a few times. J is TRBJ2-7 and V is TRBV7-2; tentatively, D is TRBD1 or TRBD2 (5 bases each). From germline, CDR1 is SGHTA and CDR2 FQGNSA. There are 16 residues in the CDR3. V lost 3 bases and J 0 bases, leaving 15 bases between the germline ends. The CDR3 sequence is CASSLGGTVSSYEQYF. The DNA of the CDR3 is TGTGCCAGCAGCTTGGGTGGGACGGTTAGCTCCTACGAGCAGTACTTC.

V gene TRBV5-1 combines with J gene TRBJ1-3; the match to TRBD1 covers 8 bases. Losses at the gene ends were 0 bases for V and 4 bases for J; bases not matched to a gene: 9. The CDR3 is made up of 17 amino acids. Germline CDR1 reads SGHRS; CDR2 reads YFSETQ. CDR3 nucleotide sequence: TGCGCCAGCAGCTTGGCCGGGACAGGTCGTTTCGGAAACACCATATATTTT. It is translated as CASSLAGTGRFGNTIYF. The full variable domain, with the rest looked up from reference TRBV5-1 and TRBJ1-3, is KAGVTQTPRYLIKTRGQQVTLSCSPISGHRSVSWYQQTPGQGLQFLFEYFSETQRNKGNFPGRFSGRQFSNSRSEMNVSTLELGDSALYLCASSLAGTGRFGNTIYFGEGSWLTVV.

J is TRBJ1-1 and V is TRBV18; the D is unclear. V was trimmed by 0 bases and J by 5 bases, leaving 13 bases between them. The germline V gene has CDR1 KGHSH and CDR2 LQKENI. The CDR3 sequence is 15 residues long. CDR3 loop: CASSPPVWGGTEAFF. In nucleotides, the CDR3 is TGTGCCAGCTCACCACCGGTTTGGGGAGGGACTGAAGCTTTCTTT.

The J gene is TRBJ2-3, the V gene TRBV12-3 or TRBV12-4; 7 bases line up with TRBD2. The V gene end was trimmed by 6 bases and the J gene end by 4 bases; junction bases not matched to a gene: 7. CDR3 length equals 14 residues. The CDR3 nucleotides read TGTGCCAGCAGCCCAAGCGGGGCGGCAGATACGCAGTATTTT. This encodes CASSPSGAADTQYF.

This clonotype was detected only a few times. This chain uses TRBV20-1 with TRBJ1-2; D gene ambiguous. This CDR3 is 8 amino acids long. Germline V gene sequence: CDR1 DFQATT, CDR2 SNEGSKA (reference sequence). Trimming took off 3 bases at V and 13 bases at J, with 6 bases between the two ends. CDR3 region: CSASGTTF. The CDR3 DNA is TGCAGTGCTAGCGGTACCACCTTC.

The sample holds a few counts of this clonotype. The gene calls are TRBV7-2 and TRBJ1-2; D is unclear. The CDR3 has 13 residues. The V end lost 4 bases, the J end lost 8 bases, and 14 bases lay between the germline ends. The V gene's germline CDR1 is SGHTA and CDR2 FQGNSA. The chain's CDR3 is CASSSYTDGGYTF. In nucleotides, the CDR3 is TGTGCCAGCAGCTCCTACACCGACGGGGGCTACACCTTC.

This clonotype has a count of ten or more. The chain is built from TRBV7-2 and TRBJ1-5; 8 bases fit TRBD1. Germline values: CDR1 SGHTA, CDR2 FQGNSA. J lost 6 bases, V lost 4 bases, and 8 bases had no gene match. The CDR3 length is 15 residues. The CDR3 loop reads CASSSMGQAGQPQHF. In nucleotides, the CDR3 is TGTGCCAGCAGCTCCATGGGACAGGCTGGTCAGCCCCAGCATTTT.

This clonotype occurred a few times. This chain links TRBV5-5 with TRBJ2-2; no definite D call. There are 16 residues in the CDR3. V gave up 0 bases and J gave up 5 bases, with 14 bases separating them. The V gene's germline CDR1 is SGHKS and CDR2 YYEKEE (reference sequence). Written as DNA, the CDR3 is TGTGCCAGCAGCTTGGGGCGGCAAATTCTTACCGGGGAGCTGTTTTTT. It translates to CASSLGRQILTGELFF.

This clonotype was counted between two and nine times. The CDR3 nucleotides read TGTGCCAGCAGACTCAGGGGGATATACACCTTC. Protein: CASRLRGIYTF. The rearrangement joins TRBV7-2 to TRBJ1-2, with 7 nucleotides matching TRBD1. Germline V CDR1 and CDR2: SGHTA, FQGNSA. CDR3 size: 11 residues. V lost 6 bases, J lost 11 bases, and 6 bases stayed unmatched.

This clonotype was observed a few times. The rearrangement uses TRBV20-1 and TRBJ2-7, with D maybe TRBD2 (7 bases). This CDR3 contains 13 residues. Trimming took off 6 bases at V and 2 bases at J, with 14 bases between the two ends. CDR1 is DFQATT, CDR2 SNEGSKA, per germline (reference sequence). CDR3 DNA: TGCAGTGCCCTGAGGGGGGGGACCTACGAGCAGTACGTC. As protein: CSALRGGTYEQYV.

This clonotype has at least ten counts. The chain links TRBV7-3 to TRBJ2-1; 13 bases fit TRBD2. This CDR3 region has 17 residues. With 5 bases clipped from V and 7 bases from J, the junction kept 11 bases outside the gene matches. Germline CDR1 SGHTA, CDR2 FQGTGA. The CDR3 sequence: CASSAYALAGGTNEQFF. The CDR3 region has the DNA TGTGCCAGCAGCGCATACGCACTAGCGGGGGGGACGAATGAGCAGTTCTTC.

The CDR3 DNA follows: TGTGCCATCAGTGAGTTATATACGCAGTATTTT. The encoded protein is CAISELYTQYF. The chain links TRBV10-3 to TRBJ2-3, with unresolved D. V was cut by 1 base and J by 7 bases, with 3 bases left in between. The germline CDR1 and CDR2 sequences are ENHRY and SYGVKD. CDR3 length: 11 amino acids.

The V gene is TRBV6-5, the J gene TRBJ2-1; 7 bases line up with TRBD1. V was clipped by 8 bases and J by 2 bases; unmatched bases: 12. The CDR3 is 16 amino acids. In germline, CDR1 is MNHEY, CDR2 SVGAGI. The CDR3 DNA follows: TGTGCCAGCGGGGGCAAAGAGGGGGCGGCCTACAATGAGCAGTTCTTC. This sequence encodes CASGGKEGAAYNEQFF.